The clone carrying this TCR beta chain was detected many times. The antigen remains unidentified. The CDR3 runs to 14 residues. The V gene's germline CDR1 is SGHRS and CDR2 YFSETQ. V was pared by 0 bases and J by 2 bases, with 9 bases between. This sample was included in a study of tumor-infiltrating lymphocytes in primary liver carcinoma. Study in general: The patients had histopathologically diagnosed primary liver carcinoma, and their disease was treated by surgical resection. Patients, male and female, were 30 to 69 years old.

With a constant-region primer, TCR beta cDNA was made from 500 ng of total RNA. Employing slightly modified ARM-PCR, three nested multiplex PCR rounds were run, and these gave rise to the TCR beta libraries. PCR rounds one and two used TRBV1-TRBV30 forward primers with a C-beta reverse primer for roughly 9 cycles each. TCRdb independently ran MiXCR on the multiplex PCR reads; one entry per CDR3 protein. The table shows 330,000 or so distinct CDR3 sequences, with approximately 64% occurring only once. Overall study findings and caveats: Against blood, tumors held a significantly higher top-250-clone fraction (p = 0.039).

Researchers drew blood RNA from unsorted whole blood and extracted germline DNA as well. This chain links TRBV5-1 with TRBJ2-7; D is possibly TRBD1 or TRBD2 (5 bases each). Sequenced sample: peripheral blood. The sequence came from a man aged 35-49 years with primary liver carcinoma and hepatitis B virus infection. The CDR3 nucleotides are TGCGCCAGCAGCTTGGACCCGGGGCCCTACGAGCAGTACTTC. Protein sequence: CASSLDPGPYEQYF.